The clone carrying this T cell receptor (beta chain) was recorded once. The data were taken from a study of shared clonotypes between healthy human individuals. CDR3 length: 16 residues. J was trimmed by 5 bases and V by 0 bases; bases with no gene match: 9. Germline V CDR1 and CDR2: SGDLS, YYNGEE. The input for sorted-subset replicate PCRs was 200 ng DNA, tens of thousands of T cell genomes. Here immunoSEQ multiplex PCR was the method, and the copy in TCRdb shows in-frame clones only, minus some. The table has more than 550,000 clones, roughly 88% seen once. CD8 memory pooled CD45RO+ cells and CCR7-negative CD45RA+ TemRA cells.

The receptor was derived from a man younger than 30 in good health. Some clones in this sample may be carry-over from other donors' samples. The specimen sequenced was memory CD8+ T cells from PBMCs. The subset here: CD45RO+ cells pooled with CCR7-negative TemRA cells. V usage is TRBV9 and J usage is TRBJ2-3, with 7 bases lining up with TRBD1. The chain's CDR3 is CASSVASQGVKDTQYF. The CDR3 nucleotides read TGTGCCAGCAGCGTAGCTTCTCAGGGGGTCAAAGATACGCAGTATTTT.